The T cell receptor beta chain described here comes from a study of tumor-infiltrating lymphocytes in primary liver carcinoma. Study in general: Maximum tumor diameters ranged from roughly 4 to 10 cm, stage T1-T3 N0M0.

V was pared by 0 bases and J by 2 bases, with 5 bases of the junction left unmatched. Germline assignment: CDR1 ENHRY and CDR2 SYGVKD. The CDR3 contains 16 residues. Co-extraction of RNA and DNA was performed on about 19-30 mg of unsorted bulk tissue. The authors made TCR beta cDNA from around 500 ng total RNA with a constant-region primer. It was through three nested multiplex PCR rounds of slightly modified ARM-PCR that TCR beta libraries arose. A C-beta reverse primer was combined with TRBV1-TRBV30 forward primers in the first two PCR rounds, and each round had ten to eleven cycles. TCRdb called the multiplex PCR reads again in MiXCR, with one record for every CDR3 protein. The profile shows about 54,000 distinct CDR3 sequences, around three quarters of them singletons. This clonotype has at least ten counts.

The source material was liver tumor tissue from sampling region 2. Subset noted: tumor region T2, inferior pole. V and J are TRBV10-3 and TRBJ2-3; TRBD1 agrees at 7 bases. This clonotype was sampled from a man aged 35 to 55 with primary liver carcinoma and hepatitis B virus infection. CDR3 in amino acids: CAISESTGVPTDTQYF. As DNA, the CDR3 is TGTGCCATCAGTGAGTCTACAGGGGTTCCCACAGATACGCAGTATTTT.